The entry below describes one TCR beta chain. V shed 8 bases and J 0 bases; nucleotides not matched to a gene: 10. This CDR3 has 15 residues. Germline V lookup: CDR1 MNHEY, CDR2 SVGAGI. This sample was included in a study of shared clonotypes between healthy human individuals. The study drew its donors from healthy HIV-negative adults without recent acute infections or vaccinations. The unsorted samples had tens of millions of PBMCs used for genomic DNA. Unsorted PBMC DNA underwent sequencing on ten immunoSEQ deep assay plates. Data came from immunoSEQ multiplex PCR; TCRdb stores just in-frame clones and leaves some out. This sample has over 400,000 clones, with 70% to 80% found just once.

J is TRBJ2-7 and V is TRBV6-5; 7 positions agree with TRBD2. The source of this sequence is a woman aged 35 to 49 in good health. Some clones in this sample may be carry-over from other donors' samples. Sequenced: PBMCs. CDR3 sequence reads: CASGSRAGASYEQYF. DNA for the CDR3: TGTGCCAGCGGATCTAGGGCGGGAGCCTCCTACGAGCAGTACTTC.